Below are 10 T cell receptor beta chains sequenced from a single sample in a study of blood T cell repertoires in COVID-19. The assay was immunoSEQ multiplex PCR, and TCRdb's table has in-frame clones only and misses some. Here the sample spans nearly 100,000 clones, about 81% being singletons. Sequenced input: peripheral blood. The origin of the receptors is a woman between 55 and 75 years old with acute or convalescent COVID-19.

This clone was observed a handful of times. The genes are TRBV29-1 and TRBJ2-7; D is possibly TRBD1 (7 bases). V was cut by 1 base and J by 0 bases, with 13 bases left in between. This CDR3 is 15 amino acids long. The V gene's germline CDR1 is SQVTM and CDR2 ANQGSEA. The CDR3 here is CSVEGGTESSYEQYF. As DNA, the CDR3 is TGCAGCGTTGAAGGCGGGACAGAGAGCTCCTACGAGCAGTACTTC.

This clone was observed a few times. The V gene is TRBV11-1, the J gene TRBJ2-1, with a weak D call TRBD2 (5 bases). The CDR3 loop spans 15 amino acids. Germline V gene data show CDR1 as SGHAT and CDR2 as FQDESV (reference sequence). Trimming removed 0 bases from V and 4 bases from J, with 10 bases in between. In nucleotides, the CDR3 is TGTGCCAGCAGCTTAGCGCGCGGGTCTTACAATGAGCAGTTCTTC. It codes for CASSLARGSYNEQFF. Combining the CDR3 with reference TRBV11-1 and TRBJ2-1 gives the whole variable domain EAEVAQSPRYKITEKSQAVAFWCDPISGHATLYWYRQILGQGPELLVQFQDESVVDDSQLPKDRFSAERLKGVDSTLKIQPAELGDSAMYLCASSLARGSYNEQFFGPGTRLTVL.

The CDR3 loop reads CASSQDGFGYNEQFF. Written as DNA, the CDR3 is TGCGCCAGCAGCCAAGATGGTTTCGGGTACAATGAGCAGTTCTTC. This sequence joins TRBV4-1 and TRBJ2-1; no firm D call. Germline V gene lookup returns CDR1 MGHRA and CDR2 YSYEKL. There are 15 residues in the CDR3. V was trimmed by 0 bases and J by 4 bases, leaving 10 bases between them.

This rearrangement joins TRBV6-2 or TRBV6-3 to TRBJ2-2, with D perhaps TRBD1 (6 bases). This CDR3 has 15 amino acids. The V and J ends lost 2 bases and 7 bases respectively, with 14 bases between them. Germline V gene lookup returns CDR1 MNHEY and CDR2 SVGEGT. The CDR3, as DNA: TGTGCCAGCAGTTACATAGGGACAAGAATCGGGGAGCTGTTTTTT. Translation: CASSYIGTRIGELFF.

V usage is TRBV27 and J usage is TRBJ1-2; maybe TRBD1 (5 bases). There are 15 residues in the CDR3. Germline CDR1 and CDR2: MNHEY and SMNVEV (reference sequence). V gave up 4 bases and J gave up 4 bases, with 16 bases separating them. CDR3 in amino acids: CASSWSGGAAYGYTF. CDR3 coding DNA: TGTGCCAGCAGTTGGTCCGGGGGAGCGGCCTATGGCTACACCTTC.

V and J are TRBV7-2 and TRBJ1-2; D is perhaps TRBD1 (5 bases). This CDR3 has 13 residues. Germline V gene sequence: CDR1 SGHTA, CDR2 FQGNSA. Trimming took 8 bases from V and 4 from J, leaving 14 bases between them. CDR3 sequence: CASHLGGVYGYTF. CDR3 sequence (DNA): TGTGCCAGCCACCTAGGAGGGGTCTATGGCTACACCTTC.

In its sample, this clone was seen once. The genes are TRBV19 and TRBJ1-2; D may be TRBD1 (6 bases). Trimming shortened V by 7 bases and J by 6 bases, and 15 bases separated the two germline ends. This CDR3 contains 13 residues. The germline CDR1 and CDR2 sequences are LNHDA and SQIVND (reference sequence). The CDR3 sequence: CASTNREGDGYTF. The CDR3 region has the DNA TGTGCCAGTACCAACAGGGAGGGGGATGGCTACACCTTC. Combining the CDR3 with reference TRBV19 and TRBJ1-2 gives the whole variable domain DGGITQSPKYLFRKEGQNVTLSCEQNLNHDAMYWYRQDPGQGLRLIYYSQIVNDFQKGDIAEGYSVSREKKESFPLTVTSAQKNPTAFYLCASTNREGDGYTFGSGTRLTVV.

The chain couples TRBV2 to TRBJ2-5, with 14 bases identical to TRBD2. V shed 4 bases and J 6 bases; nucleotides not matched to a gene: 7. The CDR3 is 16 amino acids. The germline CDR1 and CDR2 sequences are SNHLY and FYNNEI. CDR3 loop: CASSGRTSGGPKTQYF. Here the CDR3 DNA reads TGTGCCAGCAGTGGCCGGACTAGCGGGGGGCCCAAGACCCAGTACTTC.

The chain is built from TRBV6-8 and TRBJ2-7; D might be TRBD2 (6 bases). Trimming stripped 9 bases from V and 4 bases from J, with 19 bases between. The CDR3 runs 14 residues. Germline CDR1 and CDR2: MNHGY and SAAAGT. DNA for the CDR3: TGTGCCAGACGGGGGTGGAAAAGAACTTACGAGCAGTACTTC. It is translated as CARRGWKRTYEQYF.

V gene TRBV11-3 combines with J gene TRBJ2-3; D is undetermined. The germline V gene has CDR1 SGHNT and CDR2 YENEEA. V gave up 4 bases and J gave up 5 bases, with 10 bases separating them. The CDR3 is made up of 13 amino acids. The CDR3 DNA sequence: TGTGCCAGCAGCTCCTTAGATGGAGATACGCAGTATTTT. Protein product: CASSSLDGDTQYF.